Each of the 21 T cell receptor beta chains below was sequenced from the same sample in a study of blood T cell repertoires in COVID-19. Assay: immunoSEQ multiplex PCR; the TCRdb copy retains only in-frame clones and omits some. The sample consists of about 220,000 clones, around 89% of them appearing once. Sequencing was done on a sample of PBMCs or T cells enriched from blood (not recorded which). The receptors originated from a woman under 30 in a cohort exposed to, infected with or recovered from COVID-19 (not recorded which).

This chain joins TRBV2 and TRBJ2-3; 11 bases are a match to TRBD1. The CDR3 length is 14 residues. The germline V gene has CDR1 SNHLY and CDR2 FYNNEI. V lost 6 bases and J lost 4; bases outside the gene matches: 3. Written as DNA, the CDR3 is TGTGCCAGCAGCGGACAGGGGGCCCCAGATACGCAGTATTTT. Its translation is CASSGQGAPDTQYF.

As concerns this clone: The sample carries other DNA sequences with the same CDR3. V gene TRBV11-2 combines with J gene TRBJ1-6; no definite D call. In germline, CDR1 is SGHAT, CDR2 FQNNGV. The V gene lost 3 bases and the J gene lost 0 bases, with 3 bases spanning the gap. The CDR3 length is 14 residues. The CDR3 nucleotides read TGTGCCAGCAGCTTTAACTCCTATAATTCACCCCTCCACTTT. It specifies CASSFNSYNSPLHF.

This chain links TRBV5-8 with TRBJ1-6; no clear D gene. CDR3 length: 11 amino acids. Per germline, CDR1 SGHTS and CDR2 YDEGEE. The V gene lost 0 bases and the J gene lost 19 bases, with 11 bases spanning the gap. The CDR3 DNA reads TGTGCCAGCAGCTTGGAGCACCCGCGGCACTTT. It encodes CASSLEHPRHF.

Only one count was recorded for this clone. The chain employs TRBV5-1 and TRBJ2-1; D is unclear. V lost 0 bases and J lost 7, with 11 bases in between. From germline, CDR1 is SGHRS and CDR2 YFSETQ. The CDR3 runs to 14 residues. CDR3 DNA sequence: TGCGCCAGCAGCTTGGCCCTGGCGGTTAATGAGCAGTTCTTC. Its protein product is CASSLALAVNEQFF. Based on the CDR3 plus reference TRBV5-1 and TRBJ2-1, the full variable domain is KAGVTQTPRYLIKTRGQQVTLSCSPISGHRSVSWYQQTPGQGLQFLFEYFSETQRNKGNFPGRFSGRQFSNSRSEMNVSTLELGDSALYLCASSLALAVNEQFFGPGTRLTVL.

This sequence joins TRBV29-1 and TRBJ2-1, with TRBD2 matching 10 bases. Germline CDR1 and CDR2: SQVTM and ANQGSEA. This CDR3 region has 12 residues. Trimming at V came to 7 bases and at J to 5 bases, leaving 2 bases not matched to a gene. In DNA form, the CDR3 reads TGCAGCGGCGGACTAGCGGACAATGAGCAGTTCTTC. Protein product: CSGGLADNEQFF.

The chain is built from TRBV3-1 (or the pseudogene TRBV3-2) and TRBJ1-3; 8 nucleotides match TRBD1. Germline V gives CDR1 LGHDT, CDR2 YNNKEL (reference sequence). J gave up 4 bases and V 5 bases, and 4 bases lay outside the gene matches. The CDR3 totals 14 residues. The CDR3 nucleotides are TGTGCCAGCAGCGGACAGGGAAGAGGAAACACCATATATTTT. Its translation is CASSGQGRGNTIYF.

This chain connects TRBV11-3 to TRBJ2-5, with D possibly being TRBD1 (5 bases). Trimming pared 0 bases from V and 5 bases from J, leaving 16 bases between. The CDR3 loop spans 16 amino acids. Germline V gene lookup returns CDR1 SGHNT and CDR2 YENEEA. CDR3 sequence (DNA): TGTGCCAGCAGCTTAGATTTCAGGGCCCCAAGTGAGACCCAGTACTTC. Its translation is CASSLDFRAPSETQYF. The full variable domain, its missing parts supplied by reference TRBV11-3 and TRBJ2-5, is EAGVVQSPRYKIIEKKQPVAFWCNPISGHNTLYWYLQNLGQGPELLIRYENEEAVDDSQLPKDRFSAERLKGVDSTLKIQPAELGDSAVYLCASSLDFRAPSETQYFGPGTRLLVL.

This chain joins TRBV5-1 and TRBJ1-1, with D possibly being TRBD1 (5 bases). The V gene's germline CDR1 is SGHRS and CDR2 YFSETQ. Trimming left V 3 bases short and J 0 bases short, with 12 bases between. This CDR3 is built from 15 residues. This chain's CDR3 is CASSSLMGLNTEAFF. The DNA of the CDR3 is TGCGCCAGCAGCTCGCTTATGGGGCTGAACACTGAAGCTTTCTTT.

Written as DNA, the CDR3 is TGTGCCAGCAGTTTATTAATGCCCGGGGGGGCCGGGGAGCTGTTTTTT. Translated, it gives CASSLLMPGGAGELFF. The chain carries TRBV27 and TRBJ2-2; 8 bases fit TRBD2. In germline, CDR1 is MNHEY, CDR2 SMNVEV (reference sequence). The CDR3 has 16 amino acids. V gave up 1 base and J gave up 6 bases; unmatched junction bases: 7.

The gene calls are TRBV14 and TRBJ2-3, with 7 bases identical to TRBD2. Trimming at V came to 2 bases and at J to 0 bases, leaving 5 bases not matched to a gene. The CDR3 runs to 16 residues. Germline lookup yields CDR1 SGHDN and CDR2 FVKESK. The CDR3 DNA is TGTGCCAGCAGCCAAATAGCGGGTTCTAGCACAGATACGCAGTATTTT. Translation: CASSQIAGSSTDTQYF.

The chain is built from TRBV7-9 and TRBJ2-3, with D possibly being TRBD1 (5 bases). V shed 5 bases and J shed 4 bases, with 16 bases lying between them. The V gene's germline CDR1 is SEHNR and CDR2 FQNEAQ (reference sequence). CDR3 size: 15 residues. CDR3 DNA: TGTGCCAGCAGCCGGCAGGGAATCCATCCAGATACGCAGTATTTT. This gives the protein CASSRQGIHPDTQYF.

This chain connects TRBV7-9 to TRBJ1-1; 8 nucleotides align to TRBD1. The V and J ends lost 5 bases and 4 bases, in that order; junction bases with no gene match: 6. Germline V CDR1 and CDR2: SEHNR, FQNEAQ (reference sequence). The CDR3 covers 14 residues. The CDR3: CASSPRDRGTEAFF. CDR3 DNA sequence: TGTGCCAGCAGCCCCCGAGACAGGGGCACTGAAGCTTTCTTT.

This clone appeared a single time. The gene calls are TRBV5-6 and TRBJ2-5, with TRBD1 as a possible D gene (5 bases). This CDR3 has 15 amino acids. Germline V gene data show CDR1 as SGHDT and CDR2 as YYEEEE. The V end was cut by 1 base, the J end by 5 bases, with 15 bases between. The CDR3 spells CASSLRSAGRETQYF. CDR3 bases: TGTGCCAGCAGCTTGAGGTCGGCAGGGCGGGAGACCCAGTACTTC.

V usage is TRBV5-5 and J usage is TRBJ2-3; 9 bases fit TRBD2. CDR3 size: 17 residues. V gave up 0 bases and J gave up 2 bases; unmatched junction bases: 7. The germline CDR1 and CDR2 sequences are SGHKS and YYEKEE (reference sequence). This chain's CDR3 is CASSLVTSGKITDTQYF. For the CDR3, the DNA is TGTGCCAGCAGCTTGGTGACTAGCGGAAAAATCACAGATACGCAGTATTTT.

V usage is TRBV4-1 and J usage is TRBJ2-6, with 10 bases identical to TRBD2. The CDR3 is 20 amino acids. CDR1 is MGHRA and CDR2 is YSYEKL in the germline V gene. V trimming: 3 bases; J trimming: 0 bases; junction bases outside the gene matches: 11. This chain's CDR3 is CASSHPGLAEAASGANVLTF. CDR3 DNA sequence: TGCGCCAGCAGCCACCCAGGACTAGCGGAAGCCGCCTCTGGGGCCAACGTCCTGACTTTC.

This clone showed up just once. The CDR3 nucleotides read TGTGCCAGCAGCTCGCTGACAGGGTACGGGGCCAACGTCCTGACTTTC. It specifies CASSSLTGYGANVLTF. The rearrangement links TRBV7-9 to TRBJ2-6, with 7 bases that match TRBD1. The CDR3 contains 16 residues. CDR1 and CDR2 from the germline V gene are SEHNR and FQNEAQ (reference sequence). The V gene end was trimmed by 4 bases and the J gene end by 4 bases; junction bases not matched to a gene: 7.

The V call is TRBV28, the J call TRBJ2-7; a possible D gene is TRBD1 (5 bases). CDR3 length equals 14 residues. Germline loops: CDR1 MDHEN, CDR2 SYDVKM. The V gene lost 0 bases and the J gene lost 2 bases, with 8 bases spanning the gap. For the CDR3, the DNA is TGTGCCAGCAGTTTATGGGACACCACCTACGAGCAGTACTTC. This sequence encodes CASSLWDTTYEQYF.

J is TRBJ1-4 and V is TRBV10-1; 9 bases map to TRBD1. Trimming cost V 5 bases and J 3 bases; bases outside gene matches: 1. The CDR3 is 14 amino acids. In germline, CDR1 is WNHNN, CDR2 SYGVQD (reference sequence). CDR3 sequence reads: CASSRQGANEKLFF. CDR3 in DNA: TGCGCCAGCAGTCGACAGGGGGCTAATGAAAAACTGTTTTTT.

The chain uses TRBV6-6 and TRBJ1-1; 7 bases fit TRBD1. The V gene end was trimmed by 2 bases and the J gene end by 6 bases; junction bases not matched to a gene: 6. This CDR3 has 14 amino acids. CDR1 is MNHNY and CDR2 is SVGAGI in the germline V gene (reference sequence). This CDR3 reads CASSYTQGMAEAFF. In nucleotides, the CDR3 is TGTGCCAGCAGTTACACACAGGGGATGGCTGAAGCTTTCTTT.

The rearrangement joins TRBV24-1 to TRBJ1-2; 8 positions match TRBD1. J was trimmed by 2 bases and V by 2 bases; bases with no gene match: 3. CDR3 length: 15 residues. Germline lookup yields CDR1 KGHDR and CDR2 SFDVKD. The CDR3 nucleotides are TGTGCCACCAGTGATTCCGGGACAGGCAACTATGGCTACACCTTC. Amino acids: CATSDSGTGNYGYTF.

This clone was detected once. This chain links TRBV3-1 (or the pseudogene TRBV3-2) with TRBJ1-1; D is uncertain. The germline V gene encodes CDR1 LGHDT and CDR2 YNNKEL (reference sequence). V was cut by 3 bases and J by 9 bases, with 11 bases left in between. The CDR3 contains 12 residues. The CDR3 region is CASSQPTGKAFF. CDR3 DNA sequence: TGTGCCAGCAGCCAGCCTACCGGGAAAGCTTTCTTT.